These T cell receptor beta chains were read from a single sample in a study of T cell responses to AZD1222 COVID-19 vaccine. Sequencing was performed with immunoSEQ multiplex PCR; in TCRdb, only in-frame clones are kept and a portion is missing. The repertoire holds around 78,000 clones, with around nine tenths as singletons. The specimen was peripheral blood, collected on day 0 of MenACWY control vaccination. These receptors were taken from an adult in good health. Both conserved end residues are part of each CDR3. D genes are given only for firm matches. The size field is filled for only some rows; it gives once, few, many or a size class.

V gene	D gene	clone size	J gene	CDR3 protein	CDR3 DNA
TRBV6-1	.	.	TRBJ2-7	CASSSPLGQGYEQYF	TGTGCCAGCAGTTCTCCCCTGGGGCAGGGCTACGAGCAGTACTTC
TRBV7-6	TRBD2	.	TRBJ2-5	CASSPRAGGGRETQYF	TGTGCCAGCAGTCCCCGTGCGGGAGGGGGTCGCGAGACCCAGTACTTC
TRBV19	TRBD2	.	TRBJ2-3	CASSVAGADTQYF	TGTGCCAGTAGTGTAGCGGGGGCAGATACGCAGTATTTT
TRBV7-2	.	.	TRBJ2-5	CASSSHPPDSLGETQYF	TGTGCCAGCAGCTCACACCCTCCGGACAGCTTAGGGGAGACCCAGTACTTC
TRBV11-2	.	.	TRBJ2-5	CASSLGTEETQYF	TGTGCCAGCAGCTTAGGTACAGAAGAGACCCAGTACTTC
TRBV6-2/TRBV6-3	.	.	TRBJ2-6	CASSPGIGVRSSGANVLTF	TGTGCCAGCAGCCCTGGGATCGGGGTCCGGAGCTCTGGGGCCAACGTCCTGACTTTC
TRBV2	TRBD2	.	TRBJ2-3	CASREWREGADTQYF	TGTGCCAGCAGGGAGTGGCGGGAGGGTGCAGATACGCAGTATTTT
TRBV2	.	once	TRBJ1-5	CASSEGGYSNQPQHF	TGTGCCAGCAGTGAAGGGGGATATAGCAATCAGCCCCAGCATTTT
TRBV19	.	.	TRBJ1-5	CASSEGGLENQPQHF	TGTGCCAGTTCTGAGGGGGGGCTAGAAAATCAGCCCCAGCATTTT
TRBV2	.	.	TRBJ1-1	CASAPRRGGGTEAFF	TGTGCCAGCGCCCCTAGGAGGGGCGGTGGCACTGAAGCTTTCTTT
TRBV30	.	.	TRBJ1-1	CAWNVGGPVTEAFF	TGTGCCTGGAATGTGGGGGGACCCGTCACTGAAGCTTTCTTT
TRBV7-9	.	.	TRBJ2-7	CASSAGGTGGFYEQYF	TGTGCCAGCAGCGCCGGAGGAACAGGAGGTTTTTACGAGCAGTACTTC
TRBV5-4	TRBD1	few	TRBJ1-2	CASSLRGQGGGYTF	TGTGCCAGCAGCTTGAGGGGACAGGGGGGCGGCTACACCTTC
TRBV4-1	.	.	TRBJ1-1	CASSQDPWTEAFF	TGCGCCAGCAGCCAAGATCCCTGGACTGAAGCTTTCTTT
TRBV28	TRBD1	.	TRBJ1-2	CASSFPGGWEGYTF	TGTGCCAGCAGTTTCCCAGGGGGCTGGGAAGGCTACACCTTC
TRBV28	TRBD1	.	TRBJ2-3	CASSLTGSTDTQYF	TGTGCCAGCAGTTTGACAGGGAGCACAGATACGCAGTATTTT
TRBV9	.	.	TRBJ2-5	CASSPPRGPGGTQYF	TGTGCCAGCAGCCCCCCCCGGGGACCCGGGGGGACCCAGTACTTC
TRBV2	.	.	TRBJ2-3	CASGLGGGANTQYF	TGTGCCAGCGGCCTTGGAGGGGGCGCAAATACGCAGTATTTT
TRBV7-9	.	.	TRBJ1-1	CASSLYGGASTEAFF	TGTGCCAGCAGCTTATACGGAGGGGCGAGCACTGAAGCTTTCTTT
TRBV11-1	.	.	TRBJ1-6	CASSFRLTDNSPLHF	TGTGCCAGCAGCTTCCGACTGACAGATAATTCACCCCTCCACTTT
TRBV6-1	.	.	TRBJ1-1	CASSEAGRERAFF	TGTGCCAGCAGTGAAGCAGGCCGCGAGAGAGCTTTCTTT
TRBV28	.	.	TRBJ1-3	CASSPQRAGNTIYF	TGTGCCAGCAGTCCCCAGAGGGCCGGAAACACCATATATTTT
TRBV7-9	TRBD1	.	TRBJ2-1	CASSLTGFNEQFF	TGTGCCAGCAGCTTGACAGGGTTCAATGAGCAGTTCTTC
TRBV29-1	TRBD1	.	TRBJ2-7	CSVRQGNEQYF	TGCAGCGTACGACAGGGAAACGAGCAGTACTTC
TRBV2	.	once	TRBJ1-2	CASSSQGVGGYTF	TGTGCCAGCAGTTCCCAGGGAGTCGGTGGCTACACCTTC
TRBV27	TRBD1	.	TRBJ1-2	CATATGVVGGYTF	TGTGCCACCGCGACAGGGGTAGTTGGCGGCTACACCTTC
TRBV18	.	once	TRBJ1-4	CASSPGRTTNEKLFF	TGTGCCAGCTCACCAGGCAGAACAACTAATGAAAAACTGTTTTTT
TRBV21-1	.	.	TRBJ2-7	CASSTPRDPYEQYF	TGTGCCAGCAGCACCCCACGAGACCCCTACGAGCAGTACTTC
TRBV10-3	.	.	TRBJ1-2	CAIEGNYGYTF	TGTGCCATCGAGGGCAACTATGGCTACACCTTC
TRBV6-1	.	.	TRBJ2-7	CASSGPPGRVTYEQYF	TGTGCCAGCAGTGGACCGCCAGGACGGGTAACCTACGAGCAGTACTTC
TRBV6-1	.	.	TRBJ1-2	CASSEALVGNYGYTF	TGTGCCAGCAGTGAAGCGCTAGTCGGTAACTATGGCTACACCTTC
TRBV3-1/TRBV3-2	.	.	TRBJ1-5	CASSQEGAGNQPQHF	TGTGCCAGCAGCCAAGAAGGAGCAGGGAATCAGCCCCAGCATTTT
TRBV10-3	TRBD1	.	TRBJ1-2	CAIRAGTGESEGYTF	TGTGCCATCAGAGCCGGGACAGGGGAGTCGGAGGGCTACACCTTC
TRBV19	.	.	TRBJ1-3	CASKEPSTNTIYF	TGTGCCAGTAAGGAACCCTCGACAAACACCATATATTTT
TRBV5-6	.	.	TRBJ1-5	CASSLWRAPGNQPQHF	TGTGCCAGCAGCTTGTGGCGGGCTCCGGGCAATCAGCCCCAGCATTTT
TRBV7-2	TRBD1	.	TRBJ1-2	CASSLPDRGNGYTF	TGTGCCAGCAGCTTGCCGGACAGGGGGAATGGCTACACCTTC
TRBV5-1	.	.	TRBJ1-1	CASSSTGPNTEAFF	TGCGCCAGCAGTTCCACAGGGCCGAACACTGAAGCTTTCTTT
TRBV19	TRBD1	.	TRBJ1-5	CASSIGTGALNQPQHF	TGTGCCAGTAGTATCGGAACAGGGGCACTGAATCAGCCCCAGCATTTT
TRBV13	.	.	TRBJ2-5	CASSQGRLQETQYF	TGTGCCAGCAGCCAAGGCCGACTACAAGAGACCCAGTACTTC
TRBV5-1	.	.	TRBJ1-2	CASRVTAANYGYTF	TGCGCCAGCAGGGTAACAGCCGCTAACTATGGCTACACCTTC
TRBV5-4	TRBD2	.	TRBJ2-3	CASSLRLAGDGATDTQYF	TGTGCCAGCAGCTTGCGGCTAGCGGGAGATGGGGCCACAGATACGCAGTATTTT
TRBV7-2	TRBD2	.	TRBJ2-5	CASSLGSQRGETQYF	TGTGCCAGCAGCTTGGGTAGCCAGCGGGGAGAGACCCAGTACTTC